Below, 29 T cell receptor beta chains from the same sample are listed, as sequenced in a study of blood T cell repertoires in COVID-19 (TCRdb year 2020). Libraries were made using the immunoSEQ multiplex PCR assay. TCRdb's version of the immuneACCESS table is confined to in-frame rearrangements and falls short of the full clone set. An unresolved V gene accounts for under half of the shortfall where checked; the remainder is of unknown origin. Here the sample has 300,000 to 400,000 clones; more than 75% occur a single time. The ten largest make up 6.5% to 9.5% of the sample. Sequencing was done on a sample of peripheral blood. The receptors shown here come from a woman aged 45-59 years who had recovered from COVID-19.

The V call is TRBV7-2, the J call TRBJ2-1, with TRBD1 matching 8 bases. The CDR3 length is 14 residues. The germline V gene has CDR1 SGHTA and CDR2 FQGNSA. Trimming removed 4 bases from V and 6 bases from J; junction bases left unmatched: 5. CDR3: CASSYGQGINEQFF. CDR3 nucleotide sequence: TGTGCCAGCAGCTACGGACAGGGCATCAATGAGCAGTTCTTC.

Only one count was recorded for this clone. The chain combines TRBV4-1 with TRBJ2-1; 9 bases align to TRBD1. Germline V lookup: CDR1 MGHRA, CDR2 YSYEKL. This CDR3 has 16 amino acids. Losses at the gene ends were 3 bases for V and 3 bases for J; bases not matched to a gene: 6. Here the CDR3 DNA reads TGCGCCAGCAGCCATCTAGACAGGGGGAACTACAATGAGCAGTTCTTC. This translates into CASSHLDRGNYNEQFF.

The CDR3 region is CASSGRVGNEQFF. The CDR3 nucleotides read TGTGCCAGCTCCGGGAGAGTGGGCAACGAGCAGTTCTTC. The V call is TRBV6-5, the J call TRBJ2-1; D is possibly TRBD2 (6 bases). Germline assignment: CDR1 MNHEY and CDR2 SVGAGI. This CDR3 comprises 13 residues. V dropped 8 bases and J dropped 10 bases, with 18 bases sitting between them.

The chain joins TRBV18 to TRBJ1-2, with 10 bases that match TRBD1. Germline CDR1 and CDR2: KGHSH and LQKENI. The CDR3 consists of 15 residues. V shed 5 bases and J 6 bases; nucleotides not matched to a gene: 9. CDR3 sequence: CASSTEGQGINGYTF. The CDR3 region has the DNA TGTGCCAGCTCAACCGAGGGACAGGGGATAAATGGCTACACCTTC.

This chain uses TRBV9 with TRBJ1-6, with D perhaps TRBD1 (5 bases). Germline-derived CDR1 and CDR2 are SGDLS and YYNGEE. With 3 bases removed from V and 12 bases from J, the gap between germline ends came to 28 bases. The CDR3 contains 18 residues. The DNA of the CDR3 is TGTGCCAGCAGCGCAGGGCCCCTACAGGACGGCATCAATCGACCCCTCCACTTT. It translates to CASSAGPLQDGINRPLHF.

The chain employs TRBV2 and TRBJ2-7; D might be TRBD1 (5 bases). CDR3 length equals 14 residues. Germline CDR1 and CDR2: SNHLY and FYNNEI. V lost 7 bases and J 5 bases, leaving 18 bases between the germline ends. CDR3 sequence reads: CASIREEGRHEQYF. DNA for the CDR3: TGTGCCAGCATCAGGGAAGAAGGTCGACACGAGCAGTACTTC. Full variable domain (missing parts from reference TRBV2 and TRBJ2-7): EPEVTQTPSHQVTQMGQEVILRCVPISNHLYFYWYRQILGQKVEFLVSFYNNEISEKSEIFDDQFSVERPDGSNFTLKIRSTKLEDSAMYFCASIREEGRHEQYFGPGTRLTVT.

This chain uses TRBV18 with TRBJ1-4; weak D call: TRBD1 (6 bases). Trimming stripped 2 bases from V and 5 bases from J, with 6 bases between. Germline lookup yields CDR1 KGHSH and CDR2 LQKENI. CDR3 length equals 13 residues. The CDR3 DNA sequence: TGTGCCAGCTCACCAGGACAGAATGAAAAACTGTTTTTT. This gives the protein CASSPGQNEKLFF.

The chain recombines TRBV5-4 with TRBJ2-3, with a tentative D call TRBD1 (6 bases). From germline, CDR1 is SGHNT and CDR2 YYREEE (reference sequence). CDR3 size: 15 residues. Trimming left V 4 bases short and J 4 bases short, with 16 bases between. The CDR3 DNA reads as TGTGCCAGCAGCAGGGACATTCAAGAGGCAGATACGCAGTATTTT. This translates into CASSRDIQEADTQYF.

The chain recombines TRBV9 with TRBJ1-3; D might be TRBD1 (5 bases). The germline CDR1 and CDR2 sequences are SGDLS and YYNGEE. The CDR3 sequence is 21 residues long. The ends were cut back, 0 bases at V and 1 base at J, with 26 bases in the middle. Here the CDR3 DNA reads TGTGCCAGCAGCGTAGTACCGGGGGGGTCGGGCCGACCTCTGTCTGGAAACACCATATATTTT. Protein: CASSVVPGGSGRPLSGNTIYF.

The J gene is TRBJ2-3, the V gene TRBV3-1 (or the pseudogene TRBV3-2), with a possible D match to TRBD1 (6 bases). This CDR3 contains 15 residues. Germline values: CDR1 LGHDT, CDR2 YNNKEL (reference sequence). Trimming took off 4 bases at V and 5 bases at J, with 16 bases between the two ends. CDR3 residues: CASSPDNRAGDTQYF. CDR3 nucleotides: TGTGCCAGCAGCCCAGACAACAGGGCGGGAGATACGCAGTATTTT.

The chain recombines TRBV29-1 with TRBJ1-2, with 8 bases lining up with TRBD1. The CDR3 loop spans 13 amino acids. The germline gives CDR1 SQVTM, CDR2 ANQGSEA. Trimming at V came to 4 bases and at J to 0 bases, leaving 1 base not matched to a gene. Here the CDR3 reads CSVVTGANYGYTF. The DNA for the CDR3 is TGCAGCGTTGTGACAGGGGCTAACTATGGCTACACCTTC. Together with reference TRBV29-1 and TRBJ1-2, the CDR3 gives the full variable domain: SAVISQKPSRDICQRGTSLTIQCQVDSQVTMMFWYRQQPGQSLTLIATANQGSEATYESGFVIDKFPISRPNLTFSTLTVSNMSPEDSSIYLCSVVTGANYGYTFGSGTRLTVV.

Only one count was recorded for this clone. V gene TRBV7-2 combines with J gene TRBJ2-1, with D perhaps matching TRBD1 (8 bases). In germline, CDR1 is SGHTA, CDR2 FQGNSA. There are 15 residues in the CDR3. With 6 bases removed from V and 5 bases from J, the gap between germline ends came to 17 bases. In DNA, the CDR3 is TGTGCCAGCAGAGAACAGGGGGGGATTAACAATGAGCAGTTCTTC. Translation gives CASREQGGINNEQFF.

The chain links TRBV28 to TRBJ1-2, with TRBD1 matching over 8 bases. The germline V gene has CDR1 MDHEN and CDR2 SYDVKM. V trimming: 8 bases; J trimming: 4 bases; junction bases outside the gene matches: 6. CDR3 length: 13 residues. This chain's CDR3 is CASAGQGSYGYTF. The CDR3 DNA sequence: TGTGCCAGCGCCGGACAGGGAAGCTATGGCTACACCTTC.

The chain uses TRBV3-1 (or the pseudogene TRBV3-2) and TRBJ2-7; TRBD2 matches 11 bases. This CDR3 has 18 amino acids. From germline, CDR1 is LGHDT and CDR2 YNNKEL (reference sequence). V shed 0 bases and J 2 bases; nucleotides not matched to a gene: 9. CDR3 DNA sequence: TGTGCCAGCAGCCAAGAGTACCTAGCGGGGGGCCCAACCTACGAGCAGTACTTC. Translating gives CASSQEYLAGGPTYEQYF.

This chain links TRBV11-3 with TRBJ2-1; 13 bases agree with TRBD2. V shed 5 bases, J shed 6 bases, and the junction held 7 bases outside the gene matches. Germline-derived CDR1 and CDR2 are SGHNT and YENEEA. This CDR3 region has 16 residues. The chain's CDR3 is CASSGALAGGLNEQFF. In nucleotides, the CDR3 is TGTGCCAGCAGCGGAGCACTAGCGGGGGGGCTCAATGAGCAGTTCTTC.

V gene TRBV2 combines with J gene TRBJ2-1; D is perhaps TRBD2 (5 bases). This CDR3 is built from 15 residues. The germline V gene has CDR1 SNHLY and CDR2 FYNNEI. Trimming removed 3 bases at V and 3 bases at J, with 12 bases between. This chain's CDR3 is CASSEGRGSYNEQFF. The DNA for the CDR3 is TGTGCCAGCAGTGAGGGAAGAGGGAGCTACAATGAGCAGTTCTTC.

The CDR3: CASSLTGTSATQYF. In nucleotides, the CDR3 is TGTGCCAGCAGTCTAACCGGGACTAGCGCGACCCAGTACTTC. The chain couples TRBV28 to TRBJ2-5; TRBD2 agrees at 10 bases. Germline V gives CDR1 MDHEN, CDR2 SYDVKM. The CDR3 length is 14 residues. With V trimmed by 5 bases and J by 7 bases, 7 bases remained unmatched.

The rearrangement joins TRBV15 to TRBJ2-3, with D tentatively TRBD1 (6 bases). This CDR3 has 16 amino acids. Trimming cost V 0 bases and J 4 bases, with 14 bases left between them. The germline CDR1 and CDR2 sequences are LNHNV and YYDKDF (reference sequence). CDR3 coding DNA: TGTGCCACCAGCAGAGAACAGGGCGGGTCTCCAGATACGCAGTATTTT. Its protein is CATSREQGGSPDTQYF.

This chain links TRBV28 with TRBJ2-2; tentative D call: TRBD2 (5 bases). V dropped 6 bases and J dropped 4 bases, with 9 bases sitting between them. CDR3 size: 13 residues. Germline CDR1 is MDHEN and CDR2 is SYDVKM. As DNA, the CDR3 is TGTGCCAGCAGACTAGGGTTCACCGGGGAGCTGTTTTTT. Amino acid sequence: CASRLGFTGELFF. Drawing the rest from reference TRBV28 and TRBJ2-2, the complete variable domain is DVKVTQSSRYLVKRTGEKVFLECVQDMDHENMFWYRQDPGLGLRLIYFSYDVKMKEKGDIPEGYSVSREKKERFSLILESASTNQTSMYLCASRLGFTGELFFGEGSRLTVL.

With respect to this clone: Other DNA sequences from this sample encode an identical CDR3 as well. The chain combines TRBV28 with TRBJ2-7; unclear D gene. Germline CDR1 and CDR2: MDHEN and SYDVKM. The CDR3 spans 11 residues. Deletions cut 3 bases from V and 3 bases from J, with 3 bases between. DNA of the CDR3: TGTGCCAGCAGTTTTAGCTACGAGCAGTACTTC. It encodes CASSFSYEQYF.

V usage is TRBV19 and J usage is TRBJ2-2; D may be TRBD2 (5 bases). The CDR3 extends over 15 amino acids. Per germline, CDR1 LNHDA and CDR2 SQIVND (reference sequence). V gave up 3 bases and J gave up 4 bases, with 12 bases separating them. CDR3 nucleotides: TGTGCCAGTAGTATCGGGGTAGCTGCCACCGGGGAGCTGTTTTTT. This encodes CASSIGVAATGELFF.

CDR3 coding DNA: TGTGCCACCCTCAACAGGGAGGGGACTGAAGCTTTCTTT. Protein sequence: CATLNREGTEAFF. The V and J genes are TRBV24-1 and TRBJ1-1, with D perhaps TRBD1 (6 bases). The CDR3 consists of 13 residues. Germline CDR1 is KGHDR and CDR2 is SFDVKD. Trimming pared 9 bases from V and 5 bases from J, leaving 15 bases between.

The rearrangement uses TRBV6-2 or TRBV6-3 and TRBJ1-2; no clear D. Trimming cost V 6 bases and J 9 bases, with 17 bases left between them. The CDR3 runs to 13 residues. CDR1 is MNHEY and CDR2 is SVGEGT in the germline V gene. The chain's CDR3 is CASSYGRAVSYTF. The CDR3 DNA follows: TGTGCCAGCAGCTATGGGAGGGCAGTGAGCTACACCTTC.

This rearrangement joins TRBV6-7 to TRBJ1-6; D is ambiguous. TRBV6-7 is reported as an ORF; its role is uncertain. V lost 8 bases, J lost 10 bases, and 18 bases lay in between. This CDR3 has 14 residues. The CDR3 region has the DNA TGTGCCAGCCGACTAAAAAGCCCTAACTCACCCCTCCACTTT. Its protein is CASRLKSPNSPLHF.

V is TRBV6-5 and J is TRBJ1-1; D possibly corresponds to TRBD1 (6 bases). Germline lookup yields CDR1 MNHEY and CDR2 SVGAGI. This CDR3 region has 13 residues. V lost 5 bases, J lost 1 base, and 8 bases lay in between. The DNA for the CDR3 is TGTGCCAGCAGTCGAGGGGGGAACACTGAAGCTTTCTTT. Amino acids: CASSRGGNTEAFF.

The CDR3 reads CASSQVDEKLFF. The CDR3 coding sequence is TGTGCCAGCAGCCAAGTCGATGAAAAACTGTTTTTT. This rearrangement joins TRBV4-2 to TRBJ1-4; D unresolved. The CDR3 has 12 residues. Germline V gene data show CDR1 as LGHNA and CDR2 as YNFKEQ. V lost 1 base, J lost 6 bases, and 3 bases lay in between.

The chain has TRBV29-1 and TRBJ2-7; D is uncertain. Trimming left V 6 bases short and J 7 bases short, with 10 bases between. Germline CDR1 and CDR2: SQVTM and ANQGSEA. This CDR3 comprises 10 residues. CDR3 nucleotides: TGCAGCGTCCAGACGGGTGAGCAGTACTTC. Protein: CSVQTGEQYF.

The gene calls are TRBV20-1 and TRBJ2-3; no reliable D call. This CDR3 spans 14 amino acids. Per germline, CDR1 DFQATT and CDR2 SNEGSKA (reference sequence). V was shortened by 3 bases and J by 2 bases, with 12 bases between the two germline ends. CDR3 in DNA: TGCAGTGCTAGTGGTGCGCTGCTCACAGATACGCAGTATTTT. This sequence encodes CSASGALLTDTQYF.

This clone was detected a few times. V and J are TRBV28 and TRBJ2-3; 10 nucleotides match TRBD2. J lost 1 base, V lost 1 base, and 11 bases had no gene match. The CDR3 loop spans 19 amino acids. Germline CDR1 is MDHEN and CDR2 is SYDVKM. Here the CDR3 DNA reads TGTGCCAGCAGTTTATTAGCGGGAGGCCTTACCCAAGGCACAGATACGCAGTATTTT. It yields the protein CASSLLAGGLTQGTDTQYF.